This TCR beta chain was identified during a study of cytomegalovirus exposure and HLA in healthy donors. V lost 2 bases and J lost 7; bases outside the gene matches: 9. Germline CDR1 and CDR2: MNHNS and SASEGT. This CDR3 is built from 16 residues. Study observations and caveats: A subsequent analysis found that TCR clusters from the first cohort also tended to co-occur in the 130 or so validation repertoires, with 90% to 95% of cluster scores above 0. High specificity and sensitivity for cytomegalovirus status were reported for the classifier.

Comments on this clone: What it binds is unknown.

This table comes from immunoSEQ multiplex PCR, and its TCRdb copy is limited to in-frame clones, with some not included. The table shows about 250,000 clones, with about 90% occurring only once. The specimen sequenced was PBMCs. This TCR was recovered from a man aged 18 to 29 in good health and CMV-seropositive. This sequence joins TRBV6-1 and TRBJ1-1; 11 nucleotides align to TRBD1. The DNA of the CDR3 is TGTGCCAGCAGTGAAAGGGGACAGGGGGTCCCTCGTGAAGCTTTCTTT. As protein: CASSERGQGVPREAFF.